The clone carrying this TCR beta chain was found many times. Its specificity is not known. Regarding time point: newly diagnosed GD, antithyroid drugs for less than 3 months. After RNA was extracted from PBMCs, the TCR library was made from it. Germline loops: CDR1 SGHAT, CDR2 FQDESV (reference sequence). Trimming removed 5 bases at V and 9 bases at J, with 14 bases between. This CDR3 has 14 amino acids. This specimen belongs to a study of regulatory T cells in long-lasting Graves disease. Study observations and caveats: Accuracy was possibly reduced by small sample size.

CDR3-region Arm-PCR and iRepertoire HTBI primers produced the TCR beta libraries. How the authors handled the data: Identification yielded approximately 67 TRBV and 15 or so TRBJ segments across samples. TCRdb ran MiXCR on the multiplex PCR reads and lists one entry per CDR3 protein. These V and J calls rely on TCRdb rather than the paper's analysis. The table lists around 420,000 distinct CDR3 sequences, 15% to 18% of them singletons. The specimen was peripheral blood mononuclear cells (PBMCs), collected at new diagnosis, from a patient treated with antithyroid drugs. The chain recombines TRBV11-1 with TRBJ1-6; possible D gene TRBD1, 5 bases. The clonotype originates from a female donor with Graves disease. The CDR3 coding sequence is TGTGCCAGCAGCGCAGGGTGGGTCAGTTCACCCCTCCACTTT. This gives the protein CASSAGWVSSPLHF.